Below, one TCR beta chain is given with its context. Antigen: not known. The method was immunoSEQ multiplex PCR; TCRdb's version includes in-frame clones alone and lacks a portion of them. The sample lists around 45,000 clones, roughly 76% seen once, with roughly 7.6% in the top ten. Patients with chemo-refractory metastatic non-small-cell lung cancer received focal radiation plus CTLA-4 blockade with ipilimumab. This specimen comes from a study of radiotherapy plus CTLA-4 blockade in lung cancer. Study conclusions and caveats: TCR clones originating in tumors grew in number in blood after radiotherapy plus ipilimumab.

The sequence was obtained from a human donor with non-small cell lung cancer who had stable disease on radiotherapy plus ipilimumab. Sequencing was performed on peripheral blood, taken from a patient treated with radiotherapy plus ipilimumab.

CDR3 sequence (DNA): TGTGCCAGCAGTACCCTTTCTGGTGGTCCACCCCTCCACTTT. Its protein product is CASSTLSGGPPLHF. The chain carries TRBV6-5 and TRBJ1-6; D is undetermined. Between the trimmed V and J ends, which lost 5 bases and 11 bases, there was a span of 16 bases. This CDR3 has 14 residues. Per the germline V gene, CDR1 is MNHEY and CDR2 is SVGAGI.